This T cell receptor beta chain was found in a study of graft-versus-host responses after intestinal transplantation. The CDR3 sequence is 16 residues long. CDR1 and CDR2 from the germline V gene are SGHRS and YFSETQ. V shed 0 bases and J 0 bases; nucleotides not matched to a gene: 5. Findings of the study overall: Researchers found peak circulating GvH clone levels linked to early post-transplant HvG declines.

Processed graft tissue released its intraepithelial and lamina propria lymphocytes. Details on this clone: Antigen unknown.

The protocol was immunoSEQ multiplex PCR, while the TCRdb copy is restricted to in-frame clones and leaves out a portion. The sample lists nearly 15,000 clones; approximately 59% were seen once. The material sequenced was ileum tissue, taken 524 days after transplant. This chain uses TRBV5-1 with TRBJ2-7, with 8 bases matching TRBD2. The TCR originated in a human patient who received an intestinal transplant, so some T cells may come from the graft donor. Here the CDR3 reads CASSLARSGGSYEQYF. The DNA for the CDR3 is TGCGCCAGCAGCTTGGCCCGGAGCGGGGGCTCCTACGAGCAGTACTTC. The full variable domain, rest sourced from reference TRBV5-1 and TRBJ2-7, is KAGVTQTPRYLIKTRGQQVTLSCSPISGHRSVSWYQQTPGQGLQFLFEYFSETQRNKGNFPGRFSGRQFSNSRSEMNVSTLELGDSALYLCASSLARSGGSYEQYFGPGTRLTVT.